Included here is one T cell receptor beta chain sequence, with context. These data come from a study of OX40 agonist ivuxolimab in advanced cancers. The table came from immunoSEQ multiplex PCR; TCRdb's copy has only in-frame clones and leaves some out. Of tens of thousands of clones listed, roughly nine tenths are singletons. The CDR3 consists of 16 residues. The V segment lost 2 bases and the J segment 1 base; nucleotides outside the gene matches: 3. Germline CDR1 KGHSH, CDR2 LQKENI. Specimen: CD4+ or CD8+ T cells sorted from blood, collected in a trial of the OX40 agonist ivuxolimab. This TCR came from an adult with an advanced solid tumor such as melanoma, head and neck, liver or kidney cancer. The chain combines TRBV18 with TRBJ2-5; the match to TRBD2 covers 11 bases. This chain's CDR3 is CASSPIGTSGQETQYF. The CDR3 DNA reads TGTGCCAGCTCACCAATTGGGACTAGCGGCCAAGAGACCCAGTACTTC.